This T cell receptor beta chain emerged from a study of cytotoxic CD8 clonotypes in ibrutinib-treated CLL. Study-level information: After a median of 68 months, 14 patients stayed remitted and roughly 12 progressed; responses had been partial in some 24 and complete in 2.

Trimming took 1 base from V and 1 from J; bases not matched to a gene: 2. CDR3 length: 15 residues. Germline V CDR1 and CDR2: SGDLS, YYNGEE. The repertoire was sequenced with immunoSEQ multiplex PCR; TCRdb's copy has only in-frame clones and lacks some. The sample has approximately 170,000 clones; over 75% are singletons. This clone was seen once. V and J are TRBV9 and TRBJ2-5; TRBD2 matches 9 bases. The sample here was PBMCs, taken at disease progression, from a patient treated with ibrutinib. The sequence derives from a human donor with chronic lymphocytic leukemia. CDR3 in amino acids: CASSVSSGTQETQYF. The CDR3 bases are TGTGCCAGCAGCGTATCTAGCGGGACCCAAGAGACCCAGTACTTC.